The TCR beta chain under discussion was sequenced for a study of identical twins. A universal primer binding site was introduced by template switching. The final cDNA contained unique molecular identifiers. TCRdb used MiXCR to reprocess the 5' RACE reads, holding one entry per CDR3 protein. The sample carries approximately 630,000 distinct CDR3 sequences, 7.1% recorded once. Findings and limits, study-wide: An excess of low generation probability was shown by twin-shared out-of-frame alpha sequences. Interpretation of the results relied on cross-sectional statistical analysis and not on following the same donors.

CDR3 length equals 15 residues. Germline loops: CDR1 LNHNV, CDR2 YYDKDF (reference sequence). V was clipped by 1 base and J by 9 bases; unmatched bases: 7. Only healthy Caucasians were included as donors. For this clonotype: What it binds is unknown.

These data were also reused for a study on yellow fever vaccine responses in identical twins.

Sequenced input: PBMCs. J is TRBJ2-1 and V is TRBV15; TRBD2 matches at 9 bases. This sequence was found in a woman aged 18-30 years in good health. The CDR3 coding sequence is TGTGCCACCAGCAGAGCTTTGGCGGGAGGGGGTGAGCAGTTCTTC. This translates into CATSRALAGGGEQFF.